These 5 T cell receptor beta chains share one sample of origin, sequenced in a study of shared T cell receptors in the human thymus. Method: immunoSEQ multiplex PCR; TCRdb's copy keeps in-frame clones and lacks some. The profile shows about 540,000 clones, about four fifths of them singletons. These same data were also listed under a study on human thymus T cells.

The material sequenced was thymocytes. The receptors were sampled from a boy younger than two with a congenital heart defect.

This sequence joins TRBV27 and TRBJ1-5; tentative D call: TRBD1 (6 bases). CDR1 and CDR2 from the germline V gene are MNHEY and SMNVEV (reference sequence). The CDR3 loop spans 14 amino acids. V was trimmed by 5 bases and J by 2 bases, leaving 10 bases between them. This chain's CDR3 is CASSQGLGNQPQHF. In DNA form, the CDR3 reads TGTGCCAGCAGTCAGGGGTTGGGCAATCAGCCCCAGCATTTT.

The chain is built from TRBV11-2 and TRBJ2-1; the match to TRBD2 covers 10 bases. Losses at the gene ends were 6 bases for V and 3 bases for J; bases not matched to a gene: 8. The length of the CDR3 is 16 residues. Germline V gene sequence: CDR1 SGHAT, CDR2 FQNNGV. DNA of the CDR3: TGTGCCAGCAGGTCCTTCACTAGCGGGATCTACAATGAGCAGTTCTTC. Translation: CASRSFTSGIYNEQFF.

The chain couples TRBV5-1 to TRBJ2-1, with D possibly being TRBD2 (5 bases). The CDR3 contains 13 residues. CDR1 is SGHRS, CDR2 YFSETQ, per germline. Trimming stripped 2 bases from V and 4 bases from J, with 7 bases between. As DNA, the CDR3 is TGCGCCAGCAGCTTTGGCGGGTACAATGAGCAGTTCTTC. It specifies CASSFGGYNEQFF.

The chain links TRBV5-4 to TRBJ1-4; TRBD1 is a possible D gene (6 bases). The CDR3 sequence is 12 residues long. V lost 4 bases to trimming and J lost 7 bases, with 8 bases between them. Germline V CDR1 and CDR2: SGHNT, YYREEE (reference sequence). In nucleotides, the CDR3 is TGTGCCAGCAGCGAGGACAGTGAAAAACTGTTTTTT. Amino acids: CASSEDSEKLFF.

This chain connects TRBV11-2 to TRBJ2-7; D perhaps matches TRBD1 (6 bases). V was shortened by 8 bases and J by 2 bases, with 19 bases between the two germline ends. CDR1 and CDR2 (germline): SGHAT, FQNNGV. The CDR3 has 15 residues. The CDR3: CASQSPGHQTYEQYF. CDR3 nucleotide sequence: TGTGCCAGCCAATCCCCGGGACATCAAACCTACGAGCAGTACTTC.